This TCR beta chain was identified in a study of blood T cell repertoires in COVID-19. Study-wide context: Samples representing acute and convalescent COVID-19 were sourced from the United States, Italy and Spain. The analysed material was cDNA or gDNA that came from T cells, B-cell-depleted T cells, or PBMCs.

The CDR3 loop spans 10 amino acids. V lost 6 bases to trimming and J lost 8 bases, with 10 bases between them. Germline lookup yields CDR1 DFQATT and CDR2 SNEGSKA (reference sequence). In the study's own analysis: From reference gene primer amplification, estimates of nucleated cell counts were derived. Here immunoSEQ multiplex PCR was the method, and the copy in TCRdb shows in-frame clones only, minus some. For V, J and clone size, that table is used; D and trimming come from the DNA. The sample records 180,000 or so clones, around nine tenths being singletons. This chain connects TRBV20-1 to TRBJ1-2; D unclear. Sequenced: peripheral blood. The TCR was taken from a man between 18 and 29 years old with active or convalescent COVID-19. CDR3 loop: CSASPEGYTF. DNA of the CDR3: TGCAGTGCCAGTCCGGAGGGCTACACCTTC.